Listed below are T cell receptor beta chains from one sample, sequenced in a study of shared clonotypes between healthy human individuals. Sequencing was performed with immunoSEQ multiplex PCR; in TCRdb, only in-frame clones are kept and a portion is missing. The data hold roughly 2.2 million clones, with about 92% observed a single time. Sequencing used naive CD4+ T cells from PBMCs. These receptors were taken from a man aged 18-30 years in good health. Some clones in this sample may be carry-over from other donors' samples. CDR3s include the opening cysteine and the closing phenylalanine or tryptophan. Each record gives: D gene, V gene, J gene, clone size, CDR3 protein, CDR3 DNA. A D gene is named only where the DNA matches it firmly. For some rows the clone size is stated as once, few or many, or as a class when expanded; others skip it.

d_call: TRBD1; v_call: TRBV29-1; j_call: TRBJ2-5; clone_size: .; cdr3_aa: CSVARQGQETQYF; cdr3_nt: TGCAGCGTTGCCCGACAGGGACAAGAGACCCAGTACTTC
d_call: .; v_call: TRBV28; j_call: TRBJ1-2; clone_size: once; cdr3_aa: CASSLYQRGYTF; cdr3_nt: TGTGCCAGCAGCCTATACCAACGCGGGTACACCTTC
d_call: TRBD2; v_call: TRBV4-1; j_call: TRBJ2-7; clone_size: .; cdr3_aa: CASSQVLPSGAYEQYF; cdr3_nt: TGCGCCAGCAGCCAAGTGCTTCCTAGCGGGGCCTACGAGCAGTACTTC
d_call: .; v_call: TRBV7-9; j_call: TRBJ2-3; clone_size: few; cdr3_aa: CASSLDSDTQYF; cdr3_nt: TGTGCCAGCAGCTTAGACTCAGATACGCAGTATTTT
d_call: .; v_call: TRBV4-1; j_call: TRBJ2-1; clone_size: .; cdr3_aa: CASSQVGGNEQFF; cdr3_nt: TGCGCCAGCAGCCAAGTTGGGGGCAATGAGCAGTTCTTC
d_call: .; v_call: TRBV5-1; j_call: TRBJ2-7; clone_size: .; cdr3_aa: CASSSGRGSYEQYF; cdr3_nt: TGCGCCAGCAGCTCGGGACGTGGATCCTACGAGCAGTACTTC
d_call: TRBD2; v_call: TRBV28; j_call: TRBJ2-7; clone_size: once; cdr3_aa: CASRFGSGRVYEQYF; cdr3_nt: TGTGCCAGCAGGTTTGGTAGCGGGAGGGTCTACGAGCAGTACTTC
d_call: .; v_call: TRBV19; j_call: TRBJ2-1; clone_size: .; cdr3_aa: CASSIYRRQDDEQFF; cdr3_nt: TGTGCCAGTAGTATTTATCGGCGGCAGGACGATGAGCAGTTCTTC
d_call: .; v_call: TRBV6-4; j_call: TRBJ1-5; clone_size: .; cdr3_aa: CASSYRDCLPLNQPQHF; cdr3_nt: TGTGCCAGCAGCTACCGGGACTGCCTCCCCCTCAATCAGCCCCAGCATTTT
d_call: .; v_call: TRBV5-1; j_call: TRBJ2-7; clone_size: .; cdr3_aa: CASSLFTGTYEQYF; cdr3_nt: TGCGCCAGCAGCTTGTTTACGGGAACCTACGAGCAGTACTTC
d_call: .; v_call: TRBV19; j_call: TRBJ1-3; clone_size: .; cdr3_aa: CASSIRSGNTIYF; cdr3_nt: TGTGCCAGTAGTATCCGCTCTGGAAACACCATATATTTT
d_call: TRBD1; v_call: TRBV28; j_call: TRBJ1-4; clone_size: .; cdr3_aa: CASSLGGTGHEKLFF; cdr3_nt: TGTGCCAGCAGTTTAGGGGGGACAGGGCATGAAAAACTGTTTTTT
d_call: TRBD1; v_call: TRBV4-2; j_call: TRBJ2-1; clone_size: once; cdr3_aa: CASSQGPGTGYNEQFF; cdr3_nt: TGTGCCAGCAGCCAAGGCCCCGGGACAGGGTACAATGAGCAGTTCTTC
d_call: TRBD2; v_call: TRBV5-1; j_call: TRBJ2-1; clone_size: .; cdr3_aa: CASSLGLAGGRYNEQFF; cdr3_nt: TGCGCCAGCAGCCTAGGACTAGCGGGAGGGCGCTACAATGAGCAGTTCTTC
d_call: .; v_call: TRBV7-6; j_call: TRBJ2-1; clone_size: .; cdr3_aa: CASSSLADSYNEQFF; cdr3_nt: TGTGCCAGCAGCTCCTTAGCGGACTCCTACAATGAGCAGTTCTTC
d_call: TRBD2; v_call: TRBV5-1; j_call: TRBJ2-1; clone_size: .; cdr3_aa: CASSPGTSGRSRPNEQFF; cdr3_nt: TGCGCCAGCAGCCCGGGGACTAGCGGGAGAAGTAGGCCGAATGAGCAGTTCTTC
d_call: .; v_call: TRBV7-3; j_call: TRBJ2-5; clone_size: .; cdr3_aa: CASSLDGSRETQYF; cdr3_nt: TGTGCCAGCAGCTTGGACGGAAGCCGAGAGACCCAGTACTTC
d_call: TRBD1; v_call: TRBV7-3; j_call: TRBJ2-7; clone_size: .; cdr3_aa: CASSPGQGYYEQYF; cdr3_nt: TGTGCCAGCAGCCCGGGACAGGGCTACTACGAGCAGTACTTC
d_call: TRBD2; v_call: TRBV2; j_call: TRBJ2-3; clone_size: .; cdr3_aa: CASRRLAGGADTQYF; cdr3_nt: TGTGCCAGCAGGAGACTAGCGGGAGGGGCAGATACGCAGTATTTT
d_call: .; v_call: TRBV9; j_call: TRBJ2-7; clone_size: .; cdr3_aa: CASSLDTFSYEQYF; cdr3_nt: TGTGCCAGCAGCTTGGACACCTTCTCCTACGAGCAGTACTTC
d_call: TRBD2; v_call: TRBV7-2; j_call: TRBJ2-7; clone_size: .; cdr3_aa: CASSSGLAVPLKQYF; cdr3_nt: TGTGCCAGCAGCTCTGGACTAGCGGTCCCCTTAAAGCAGTACTTC
d_call: TRBD1; v_call: TRBV18; j_call: TRBJ2-2; clone_size: .; cdr3_aa: CASSITGTGSTGELFF; cdr3_nt: TGTGCCAGCTCCATAACCGGGACAGGGAGCACCGGGGAGCTGTTTTTT
d_call: TRBD1; v_call: TRBV28; j_call: TRBJ1-1; clone_size: .; cdr3_aa: CASSLLQGAGTEAFF; cdr3_nt: TGTGCCAGCAGCCTCCTACAGGGGGCTGGTACTGAAGCTTTCTTT
d_call: .; v_call: TRBV18; j_call: TRBJ2-7; clone_size: .; cdr3_aa: CASSPWRLGSYEQYF; cdr3_nt: TGTGCCAGCTCACCATGGCGTTTAGGGAGTTACGAGCAGTACTTC
d_call: TRBD1; v_call: TRBV10-3; j_call: TRBJ2-3; clone_size: .; cdr3_aa: CAISPQGAVGTDTQYF; cdr3_nt: TGTGCCATCAGTCCCCAGGGGGCAGTAGGTACAGATACGCAGTATTTT
d_call: TRBD2; v_call: TRBV30; j_call: TRBJ2-7; clone_size: once; cdr3_aa: CAWSVSSSSGRLGYEQYF; cdr3_nt: TGTGCCTGGAGTGTAAGCTCTTCTAGCGGGAGGCTCGGATACGAGCAGTACTTC
d_call: TRBD1; v_call: TRBV5-1; j_call: TRBJ1-1; clone_size: .; cdr3_aa: CASSTRDRTKGAEAFF; cdr3_nt: TGCGCCAGCAGCACCCGGGACAGGACTAAGGGAGCTGAAGCTTTCTTT
d_call: TRBD2; v_call: TRBV27; j_call: TRBJ2-3; clone_size: .; cdr3_aa: CATSRLLAGEGTQYF; cdr3_nt: TGTGCCACCTCGCGTTTGCTAGCGGGAGAAGGTACGCAGTATTTT
d_call: .; v_call: TRBV7-3; j_call: TRBJ2-3; clone_size: .; cdr3_aa: CASSPTSSSTDTQYF; cdr3_nt: TGTGCCAGCAGCCCGACTAGTTCTAGCACAGATACGCAGTATTTT
d_call: TRBD1; v_call: TRBV11-2; j_call: TRBJ2-1; clone_size: .; cdr3_aa: CASSRTGSYNEQFF; cdr3_nt: TGTGCCAGCTCCCGGACAGGGTCCTACAATGAGCAGTTCTTC
d_call: .; v_call: TRBV5-1; j_call: TRBJ2-1; clone_size: .; cdr3_aa: CASSLDGQPGGNEQFF; cdr3_nt: TGCGCCAGCAGCTTGGATGGACAACCCGGTGGCAATGAGCAGTTCTTC
d_call: .; v_call: TRBV7-2; j_call: TRBJ2-1; clone_size: .; cdr3_aa: CASSPPRGGVNEQFF; cdr3_nt: TGTGCCAGCAGCCCCCCCAGGGGAGGAGTAAATGAGCAGTTCTTC
d_call: .; v_call: TRBV2; j_call: TRBJ2-4; clone_size: .; cdr3_aa: CASSEEQLQAKNIQYF; cdr3_nt: TGTGCCAGCAGTGAAGAGCAACTCCAGGCCAAAAACATTCAGTACTTC
d_call: .; v_call: TRBV27; j_call: TRBJ1-2; clone_size: .; cdr3_aa: CASSLGGRGYTF; cdr3_nt: TGTGCCAGCAGTCTAGGGGGACGCGGCTACACCTTC
d_call: TRBD1; v_call: TRBV30; j_call: TRBJ2-7; clone_size: .; cdr3_aa: CAWSPKTGGTYEQYF; cdr3_nt: TGTGCCTGGAGTCCGAAAACAGGGGGAACCTACGAGCAGTACTTC
d_call: .; v_call: TRBV7-2; j_call: TRBJ2-7; clone_size: .; cdr3_aa: CASSLAATQSSYEQYF; cdr3_nt: TGTGCCAGCAGCTTAGCGGCCACACAGAGCTCCTACGAGCAGTACTTC
d_call: .; v_call: TRBV28; j_call: TRBJ2-4; clone_size: .; cdr3_aa: CASSQSGLAKNIQYF; cdr3_nt: TGTGCCAGCAGCCAATCAGGGTTAGCCAAAAACATTCAGTACTTC
d_call: .; v_call: TRBV6-1; j_call: TRBJ1-5; clone_size: .; cdr3_aa: CASRERAAQHF; cdr3_nt: TGTGCCAGCAGGGAACGGGCAGCCCAGCATTTT
d_call: .; v_call: TRBV19; j_call: TRBJ1-1; clone_size: .; cdr3_aa: CASSRQMNTEAFF; cdr3_nt: TGTGCCAGTAGTAGACAGATGAACACTGAAGCTTTCTTT
d_call: .; v_call: TRBV28; j_call: TRBJ1-5; clone_size: .; cdr3_aa: CASRIQGNYQPQHF; cdr3_nt: TGTGCCAGCAGGATTCAGGGGAACTATCAGCCCCAGCATTTT
d_call: TRBD1; v_call: TRBV9; j_call: TRBJ1-1; clone_size: .; cdr3_aa: CASSVSRDRGTEAFF; cdr3_nt: TGTGCCAGCAGCGTATCCCGGGACAGGGGGACTGAAGCTTTCTTT
d_call: TRBD1; v_call: TRBV19; j_call: TRBJ1-2; clone_size: .; cdr3_aa: CASRRSRGNYGYTF; cdr3_nt: TGTGCCAGTAGGAGATCCAGGGGGAACTATGGCTACACCTTC
d_call: .; v_call: TRBV7-9; j_call: TRBJ2-3; clone_size: .; cdr3_aa: CASSPIAGAQYF; cdr3_nt: TGTGCCAGCAGTCCTATAGCTGGGGCGCAGTATTTT